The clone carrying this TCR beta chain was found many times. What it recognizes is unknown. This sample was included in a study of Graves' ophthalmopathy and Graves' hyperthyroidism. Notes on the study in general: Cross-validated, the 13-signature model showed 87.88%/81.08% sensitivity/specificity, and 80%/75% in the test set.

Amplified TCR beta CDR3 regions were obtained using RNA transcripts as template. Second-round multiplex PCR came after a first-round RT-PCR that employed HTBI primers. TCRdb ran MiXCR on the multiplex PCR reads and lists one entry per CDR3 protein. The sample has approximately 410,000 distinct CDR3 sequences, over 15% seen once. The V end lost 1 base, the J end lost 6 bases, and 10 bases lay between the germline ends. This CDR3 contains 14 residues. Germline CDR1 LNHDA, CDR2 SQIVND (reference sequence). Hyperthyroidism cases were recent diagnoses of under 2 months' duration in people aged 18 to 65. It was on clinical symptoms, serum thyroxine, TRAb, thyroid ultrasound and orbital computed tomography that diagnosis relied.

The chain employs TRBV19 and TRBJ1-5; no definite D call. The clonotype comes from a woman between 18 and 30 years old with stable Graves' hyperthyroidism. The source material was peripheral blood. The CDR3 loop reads CASSIGERVQPQHF. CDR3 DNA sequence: TGTGCCAGTAGTATAGGCGAGAGGGTTCAGCCCCAGCATTTT.